A single count supports the clone carrying this TCR beta chain. Its antigen is currently unknown. The sample is drawn from a study of long-term antiretroviral therapy in people with HIV. Findings of the study overall: Clonotypes expanded prior to ART showed repertoire dominance at all sampled time points. Relative to transplant donor controls, diversity remained lower despite increasing after ART. Whereas controls had wider CDR3 length ranges, HIV repertoires had narrower ones.

Version v3.0 of the immunoSEQ assay ran at survey level. Assay used: immunoSEQ multiplex PCR; TCRdb lists only in-frame clones, some missing. The table shows 20,000 or so clones, with around 76% occurring only once. Trimming shortened V by 0 bases and J by 6 bases, and 10 bases separated the two germline ends. CDR3 length equals 14 residues. Germline V gene sequence: CDR1 SGHTA, CDR2 FQGNSA. United States facilities provided treatment to all participants with HIV. This sequence was found in a woman in her fifties or sixties with HIV. The chain combines TRBV7-2 with TRBJ2-3; D may be TRBD1 (6 bases). The sequencing here drew on unsorted PBMCs, taken 0.5 years before starting antiretroviral therapy. The CDR3 bases are TGTGCCAGCAGCTTAGCCCGGGACATGGATACGCAGTATTTT. Translating gives CASSLARDMDTQYF.